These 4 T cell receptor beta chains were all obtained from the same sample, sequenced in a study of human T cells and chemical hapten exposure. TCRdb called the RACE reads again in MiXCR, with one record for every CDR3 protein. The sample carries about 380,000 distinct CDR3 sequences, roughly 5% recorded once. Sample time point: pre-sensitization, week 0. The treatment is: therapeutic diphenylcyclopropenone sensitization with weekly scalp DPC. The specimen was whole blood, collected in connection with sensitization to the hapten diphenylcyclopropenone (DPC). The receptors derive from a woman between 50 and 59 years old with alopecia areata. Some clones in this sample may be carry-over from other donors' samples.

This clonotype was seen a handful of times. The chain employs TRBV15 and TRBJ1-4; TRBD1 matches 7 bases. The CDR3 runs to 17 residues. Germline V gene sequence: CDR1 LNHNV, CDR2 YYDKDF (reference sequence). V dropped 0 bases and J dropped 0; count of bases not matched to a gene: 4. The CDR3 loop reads CATSRDPGTATNEKLFF. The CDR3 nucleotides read TGTGCCACCAGCAGAGACCCCGGGACAGCAACTAATGAAAAACTGTTTTTT.

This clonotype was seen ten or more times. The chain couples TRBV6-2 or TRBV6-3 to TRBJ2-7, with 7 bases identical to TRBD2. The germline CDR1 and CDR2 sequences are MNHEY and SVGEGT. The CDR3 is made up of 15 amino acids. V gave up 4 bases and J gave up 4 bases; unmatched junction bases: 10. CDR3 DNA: TGTGCCAGCAGTTCGCTCCTCGGACTAGAATACGAGCAGTACTTC. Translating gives CASSSLLGLEYEQYF.

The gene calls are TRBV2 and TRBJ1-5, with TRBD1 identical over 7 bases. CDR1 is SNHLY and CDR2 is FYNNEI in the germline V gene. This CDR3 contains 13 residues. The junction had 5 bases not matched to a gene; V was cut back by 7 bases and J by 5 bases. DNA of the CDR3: TGTGCCAGCATGGGGACAGAATATCAGCCCCAGCATTTT. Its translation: CASMGTEYQPQHF.

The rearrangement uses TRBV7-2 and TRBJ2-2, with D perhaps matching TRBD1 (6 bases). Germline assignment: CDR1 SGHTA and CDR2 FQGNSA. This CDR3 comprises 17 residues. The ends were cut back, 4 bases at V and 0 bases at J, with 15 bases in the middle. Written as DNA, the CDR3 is TGTGCCAGCAGCTCCGGGCCGGGACAATCGAACACCGGGGAGCTGTTTTTT. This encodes CASSSGPGQSNTGELFF.